This T cell receptor (beta chain) derives from a study of CD8 T cells in ankylosing spondylitis (TCRdb year 2017). Some background on the complete study: The study set out to find disease-linked TCR variants by profiling T cell receptor beta repertoires in ankylosing spondylitis patients and healthy donors. The full study cohort was made up of approximately 27 ankylosing spondylitis patients and 95 to 130 healthy donors. Peripheral blood samples were taken, and synovial fluid was additionally collected from ankylosing spondylitis patients.

The germline V gene (reference sequence) gives CDR1 as SGHKS and CDR2 as YYEKEE. Deletion took 0 bases off V and 8 bases off J, with a span of 8 bases between the germline ends. The CDR3 holds 13 amino acids from the cysteine to the phenylalanine. The sequence is cut down to CDR3 DNA, 39 bases in frame from base 1. Paper-wide results and their limitations: Blood from ankylosing spondylitis patients appeared to be characterized by a TCR beta motif made up of about 8 highly homologous amino acid variants. In peripheral blood, the disease-linked clones were found at relatively low frequencies and had a CD8+ phenotype. Some motif variants were previously reported in synovial fluid and blood of reactive arthritis patients, suggesting common disease-initiation mechanisms. The disease-linked clones were reported as significantly enriched in matched synovial fluid samples from ankylosing spondylitis patients.

The run used an Illumina HiSeq 2500. Quantitative 5'-RACE with molecular barcodes was used to prepare TCR beta libraries. Regarding the original processing steps: To identify disease-linked TCR variants, a new computational method was used, one built on a probabilistic model of VDJ rearrangement. The public reads were run again by TCRdb, first through fastp at Q25 and then through MiXCR, and only productive beta chains were kept. Every CDR3 protein is listed once, alongside the most common genes and DNA of its rows. These V and J calls rely on TCRdb rather than the paper's analysis. The sample includes 200,000 to 250,000 distinct CDR3 sequences, with approximately 11% observed a single time. About 6.8% of the sample is in the top ten clones. This clonotype was seen repeatedly, ten times or more. Its recognized antigen is unknown. Nothing much larger sits one base from this clone, and base qualities are not available.

The sequenced sample consisted of blood, either unsorted or a sorted T cell fraction (not recorded which). The sequence links TRBV5-5 to TRBJ1-4; the D segment cannot be called with confidence. The TCR comes from a male donor with ankylosing spondylitis or in good health (not recorded which). Read as DNA, the sequence is TGTGCCAGCAGCTTGGGCGGCCTGGAAAAACTGTTTTTT. It is translated as CASSLGGLEKLFF.